This entry is about one T cell receptor (beta chain). The sample is drawn from a study of blood T cell repertoires in COVID-19. In the study overall: Spain, Italy and the United States supplied samples that represented acute and convalescent COVID-19.

Between the trimmed V and J ends, which lost 4 bases and 4 bases, there was a span of 3 bases. CDR3 length equals 11 residues. Germline CDR1 reads SGHDT; CDR2 reads YYEEEE. Sequencing used immunoSEQ multiplex PCR; TCRdb keeps in-frame clones, though not all of them. The profile shows 90,000 to 120,000 clones, about 91% of them singletons. The receptor was isolated from a man between 50 and 59 years old with active or convalescent COVID-19. What was sequenced was peripheral blood. The chain combines TRBV5-6 with TRBJ2-1, with D hard to call. For the CDR3, the DNA is TGTGCCAGCAGCCTGTACAATGAGCAGTTCTTC. Protein: CASSLYNEQFF.